This T cell receptor (beta chain) was observed in a study of blood T cell repertoires in COVID-19. In the source study's methods: How many nucleated cells were present was estimated from reference gene primer amplification. Assay: immunoSEQ multiplex PCR; the TCRdb copy retains only in-frame clones and omits some. V, J and clone size derive from that table, while D and trimming were established from the DNA sequence. Among about 210,000 clones listed, approximately 80% were seen once. Germline CDR1 SNHLY, CDR2 FYNNEI. This CDR3 has 14 residues. After removal of 7 bases from V and 5 bases from J, the junction contained 7 bases not matched to a gene.

This sequence was found in a human donor in a cohort sampled during active COVID-19. The chain has TRBV2 and TRBJ2-3; TRBD1 matches at 9 bases. Sequenced input: peripheral blood. The CDR3 reads CASIGDRAKDTQYF. The DNA for the CDR3 is TGTGCCAGCATTGGGGACAGGGCGAAAGATACGCAGTATTTT.